Below, 9 T cell receptor beta chains from the same sample are listed, as sequenced in a study of T cells in Graves' hyperthyroidism and ophthalmopathy (dated by TCRdb to the late 2010s). The method was multiplex PCR. The sequencer was an Illumina HiSeq 2000. The TCR beta CDR3 regions were amplified from RNA transcripts. A first-round RT-PCR of the TCR CDR3 used the HTBI primer set with the Qiagen OneStep RT-PCR kit. Using fastp at Q25 and MiXCR, TCRdb reprocessed the public reads and kept productive beta chains. Every entry covers one CDR3 protein and lists the most common genes and DNA from its rows. This sample has about 610,000 distinct CDR3 sequences in its table, and more than 15% of those were observed once. The leading ten clones occupy less than 3.5% of the sample. Input material: blood. Receptors originate from a woman in her forties with Graves' ophthalmopathy.

This clonotype was seen repeatedly, ten times or more. V is TRBV4-1 and J is TRBJ2-3; unclear D gene. This CDR3 is built from 13 residues. Germline assignment: CDR1 MGHRA and CDR2 YSYEKL. V lost 0 bases and J 5 bases, leaving 6 bases between the germline ends. The CDR3 sequence is CASSQDYRDTQYF. As DNA, the CDR3 is TGCGCCAGCAGCCAAGATTACAGAGATACGCAGTATTTT.

The chain has TRBV18 and TRBJ2-2; tentative D call: TRBD2 (5 bases). The CDR3 loop spans 18 amino acids. Trimming took 3 bases from V and 0 from J, leaving 17 bases between them. Germline V gene lookup returns CDR1 KGHSH and CDR2 LQKENI. In nucleotides, the CDR3 is TGTGCCAGCTCACCCCCTAACTCAGCGGCCTCGAACACCGGGGAGCTGTTTTTT. Its protein is CASSPPNSAASNTGELFF.

The chain links TRBV30 to TRBJ1-6; a possible D gene is TRBD1 (5 bases). The CDR3 extends over 14 amino acids. Germline CDR1 GTSNPN, CDR2 SVGIG (reference sequence). V shed 1 base and J shed 7 bases, with 11 bases lying between them. The CDR3 here is CAWSGMTDNSPLHF. DNA of the CDR3: TGTGCCTGGAGTGGAATGACAGACAATTCACCCCTCCACTTT.

The chain employs TRBV30 and TRBJ1-1; 7 bases map to TRBD1. The germline V gene encodes CDR1 GTSNPN and CDR2 SVGIG (reference sequence). Trimming took 3 bases from V and 6 from J; bases not matched to a gene: 13. This CDR3 spans 15 amino acids. The CDR3 region has the DNA TGTGCCTGGAGCCGCAACAGGGGAAAGTATGCTGAAGCTTTCTTT. Amino acid sequence: CAWSRNRGKYAEAFF.

The table lists this clonotype with many counts. V and J are TRBV5-1 and TRBJ2-1, with D possibly TRBD2 on 5 matching bases. Germline CDR1 reads SGHRS; CDR2 reads YFSETQ. The V end lost 3 bases, the J end lost 0 bases, and 13 bases lay between the germline ends. The CDR3 loop spans 16 amino acids. The CDR3 is CASSSYGGSSYNEQFF. The CDR3 region has the DNA TGCGCCAGCAGCTCCTACGGAGGTAGCTCCTACAATGAGCAGTTCTTC. The full variable domain, in which reference TRBV5-1 and TRBJ2-1 provide the parts outside the CDR3, is KAGVTQTPRYLIKTRGQQVTLSCSPISGHRSVSWYQQTPGQGLQFLFEYFSETQRNKGNFPGRFSGRQFSNSRSEMNVSTLELGDSALYLCASSSYGGSSYNEQFFGPGTRLTVL.

This clonotype was detected only a few times. With a much larger clone just one base away, this may be a read error. This chain uses TRBV5-1 with TRBJ2-3; the D is unclear. In germline, CDR1 is SGHRS, CDR2 YFSETQ. The CDR3 consists of 15 residues. V lost 4 bases and J lost 5, with 17 bases in between. The CDR3 here is CASSKTILGGDTQYF. In DNA, the CDR3 is TGCGCCAGCAGCAAAACGATCCTAGGTGGAGATACGCAGTATTTT.

This clonotype appeared many times. J is TRBJ2-5 and V is TRBV7-9; 12 bases agree with TRBD2. The CDR3 spans 16 residues. From germline, CDR1 is SEHNR and CDR2 FQNEAQ (reference sequence). The trim removed 1 base at V and 2 bases at J, leaving 2 bases unmatched. The CDR3 sequence: CASSLVTSGGQETQYF. The DNA of the CDR3 is TGTGCCAGCAGCTTAGTGACTAGCGGGGGACAAGAGACCCAGTACTTC. The entire variable domain, with the rest obtained from reference TRBV7-9 and TRBJ2-5, is as follows: DTGVSQNPRHKITKRGQNVTFRCDPISEHNRLYWYRQTLGQGPEFLTYFQNEAQLEKSRLLSDRFSAERPKGSFSTLEIQRTEQGDSAMYLCASSLVTSGGQETQYFGPGTRLLVL.

V gene TRBV6-1 combines with J gene TRBJ1-3, with D perhaps TRBD1 (5 bases). The V end lost 2 bases, the J end lost 0 bases, and 17 bases lay between the germline ends. This CDR3 is 18 amino acids long. Germline loops: CDR1 MNHNS, CDR2 SASEGT. The CDR3 nucleotides read TGTGCCAGCAGTGAAAGCGGGGACCTCCGCAACTCTGGAAACACCATATATTTT. Encoded protein: CASSESGDLRNSGNTIYF.

Ten or more counts support this clonotype. The CDR3 coding sequence is TGCAGTGCCACCGACCGACCGACCTGGGTTGGCTACACCTTC. Translation gives CSATDRPTWVGYTF. This sequence joins TRBV20-1 and TRBJ1-2; D remains ambiguous. This CDR3 contains 14 residues. V was pared by 6 bases and J by 7 bases, with 21 bases between. Germline V gene sequence: CDR1 DFQATT, CDR2 SNEGSKA (reference sequence).